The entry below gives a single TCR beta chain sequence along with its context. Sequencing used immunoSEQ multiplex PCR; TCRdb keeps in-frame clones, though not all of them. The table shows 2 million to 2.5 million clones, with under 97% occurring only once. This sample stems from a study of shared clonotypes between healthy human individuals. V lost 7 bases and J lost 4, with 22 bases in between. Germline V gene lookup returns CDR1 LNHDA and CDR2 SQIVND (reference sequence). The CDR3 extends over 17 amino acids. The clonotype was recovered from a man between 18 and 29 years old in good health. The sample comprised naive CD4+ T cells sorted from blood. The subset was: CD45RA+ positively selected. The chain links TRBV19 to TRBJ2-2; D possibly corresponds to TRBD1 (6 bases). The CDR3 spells CASMGAVVRVSTGELFF. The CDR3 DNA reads TGTGCCAGTATGGGGGCGGTGGTCAGGGTGAGCACCGGGGAGCTGTTTTTT.